Below, 2 T cell receptor beta chains from the same sample are listed, as sequenced in a study of blood T cells in healthy people across ages. Then a second PCR, running about 6 to 12 cycles, was carried out with a sample-barcoded 5' primer and a J-beta primer mix. TCRdb independently ran MiXCR on the 5' RACE reads; one entry per CDR3 protein. The repertoire includes 1.5 million to 2 million distinct CDR3 sequences, approximately 39% of them detected once, and 23% sits in the top ten. The source material was blood. Source of these receptors: a human donor in good health.

V usage is TRBV4-2 and J usage is TRBJ1-1; no clear D. The CDR3 loop spans 14 amino acids. Trimming removed 3 bases at V and 0 bases at J, with 8 bases between. The germline V gene encodes CDR1 LGHNA and CDR2 YNFKEQ. This chain's CDR3 is CASSQKGLNTEAFF. In nucleotides, the CDR3 is TGTGCCAGCAGCCAGAAGGGCTTGAACACTGAAGCTTTCTTT.

The chain has TRBV28 and TRBJ2-1, with TRBD2 matching 8 bases. Looked up from germline, CDR1 is MDHEN and CDR2 is SYDVKM. Losses at the gene ends were 2 bases for V and 4 bases for J; bases not matched to a gene: 7. The CDR3 has 16 residues. Here the CDR3 reads CASSLTSGGEYNEQFF. The DNA of the CDR3 is TGTGCCAGCAGTTTAACCAGCGGGGGAGAGTACAATGAGCAGTTCTTC.